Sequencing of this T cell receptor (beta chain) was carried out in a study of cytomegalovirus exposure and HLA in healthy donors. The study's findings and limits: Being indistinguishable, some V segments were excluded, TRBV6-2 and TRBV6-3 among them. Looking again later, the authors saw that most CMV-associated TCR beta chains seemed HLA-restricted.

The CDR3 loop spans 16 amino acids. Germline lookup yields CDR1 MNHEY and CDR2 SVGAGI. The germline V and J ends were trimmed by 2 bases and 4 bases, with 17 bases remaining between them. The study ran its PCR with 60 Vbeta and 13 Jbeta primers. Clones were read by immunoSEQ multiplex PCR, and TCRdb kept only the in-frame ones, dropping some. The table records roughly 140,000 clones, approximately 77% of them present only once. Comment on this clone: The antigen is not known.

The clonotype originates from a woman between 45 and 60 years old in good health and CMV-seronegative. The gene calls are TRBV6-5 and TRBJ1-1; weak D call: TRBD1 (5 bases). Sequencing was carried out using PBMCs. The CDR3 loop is CASSYLPTRRGTEAFF. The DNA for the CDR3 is TGTGCCAGCAGTTACCTCCCGACGAGGAGGGGCACTGAAGCTTTCTTT.